The T cell receptor beta chain under discussion was sequenced for a study of shared clonotypes between healthy human individuals. Of note for this clone: Its antigen remains unknown.

CDR1 is SQVTM, CDR2 ANQGSEA, per germline. V lost 0 bases to trimming and J lost 3 bases, with 12 bases between them. The CDR3 has 15 amino acids. Study results and limitations: Sampling used blood alone; tissue repertoires probably differ.

Sequencing was at deep level. Clones were sequenced by immunoSEQ multiplex PCR, and TCRdb holds only the in-frame ones, with some missing. This sample has about 480,000 clones; 79% occur once, and the top ten carry 13%. The receptor comes from a woman between 40 and 50 years old in good health. Some clones in this sample may be carry-over from other donors' samples. The chain combines TRBV29-1 with TRBJ2-1; D perhaps matches TRBD1 (5 bases). Material for sequencing was PBMCs. CDR3 region: CSVEDTGGIYNEQFF. For the CDR3, the DNA is TGCAGCGTTGAAGATACAGGCGGAATCTACAATGAGCAGTTCTTC.